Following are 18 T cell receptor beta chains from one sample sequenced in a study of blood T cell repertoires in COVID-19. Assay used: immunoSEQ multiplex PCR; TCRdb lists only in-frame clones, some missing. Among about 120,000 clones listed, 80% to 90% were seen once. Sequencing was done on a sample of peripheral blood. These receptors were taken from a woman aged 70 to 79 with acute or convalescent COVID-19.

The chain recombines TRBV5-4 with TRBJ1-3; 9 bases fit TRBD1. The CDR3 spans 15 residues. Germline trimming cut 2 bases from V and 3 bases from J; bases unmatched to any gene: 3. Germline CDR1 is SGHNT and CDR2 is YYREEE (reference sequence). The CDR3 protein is CASSFGTGSGNTIYF. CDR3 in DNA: TGTGCCAGCAGCTTTGGGACAGGGAGTGGAAACACCATATATTTT.

CDR3 region: CASSGRQSNTEAFF. The CDR3 region has the DNA TGTGCCAGCAGCGGCCGACAATCGAACACTGAAGCTTTCTTT. The V call is TRBV5-4, the J call TRBJ1-1; D gene uncertain. V was pared by 4 bases and J by 1 base, with 11 bases between. Looked up from germline, CDR1 is SGHNT and CDR2 is YYREEE (reference sequence). The CDR3 is 14 residues long. Using reference TRBV5-4 and TRBJ1-1 for the parts outside the CDR3, the full variable domain is ETGVTQSPTHLIKTRGQQVTLRCSSQSGHNTVSWYQQALGQGPQFIFQYYREEENGRGNFPPRFSGLQFPNYSSELNVNALELDDSALYLCASSGRQSNTEAFFGQGTRLTVV.

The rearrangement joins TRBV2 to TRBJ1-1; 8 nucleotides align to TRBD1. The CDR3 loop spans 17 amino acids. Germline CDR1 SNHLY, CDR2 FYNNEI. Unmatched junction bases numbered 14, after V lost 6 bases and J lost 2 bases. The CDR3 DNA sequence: TGTGCCAGCAGGACCCAGGGGGCCCTGGGGAAAAACACTGAAGCTTTCTTT. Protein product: CASRTQGALGKNTEAFF.

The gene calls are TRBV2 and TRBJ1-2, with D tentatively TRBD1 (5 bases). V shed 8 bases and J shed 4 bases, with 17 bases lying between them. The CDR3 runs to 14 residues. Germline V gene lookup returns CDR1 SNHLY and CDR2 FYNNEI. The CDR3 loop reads CASLFDSSSYGYTF. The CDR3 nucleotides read TGTGCCAGCCTCTTTGACAGTTCGTCCTATGGCTACACCTTC.

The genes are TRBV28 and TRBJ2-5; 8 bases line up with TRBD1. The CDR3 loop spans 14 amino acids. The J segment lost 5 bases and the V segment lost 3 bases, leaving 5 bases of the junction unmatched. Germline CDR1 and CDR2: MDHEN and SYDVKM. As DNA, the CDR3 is TGTGCCAGCAGTTTTTGGACAGGGCTTGAGACCCAGTACTTC. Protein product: CASSFWTGLETQYF.

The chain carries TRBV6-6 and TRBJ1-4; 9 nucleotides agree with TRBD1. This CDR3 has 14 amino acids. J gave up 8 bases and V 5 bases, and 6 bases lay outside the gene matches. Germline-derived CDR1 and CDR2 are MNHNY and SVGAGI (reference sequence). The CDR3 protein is CASSPGTGWEKLFF. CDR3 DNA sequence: TGTGCCAGCAGTCCCGGGACAGGGTGGGAAAAACTGTTTTTT.

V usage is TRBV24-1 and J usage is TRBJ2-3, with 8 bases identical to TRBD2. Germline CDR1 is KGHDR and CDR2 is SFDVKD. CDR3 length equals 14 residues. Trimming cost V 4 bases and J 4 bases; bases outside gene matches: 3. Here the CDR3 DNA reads TGTGCCACCAGTGAGCCCGGGAGGGCAGATACGCAGTATTTT. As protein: CATSEPGRADTQYF.

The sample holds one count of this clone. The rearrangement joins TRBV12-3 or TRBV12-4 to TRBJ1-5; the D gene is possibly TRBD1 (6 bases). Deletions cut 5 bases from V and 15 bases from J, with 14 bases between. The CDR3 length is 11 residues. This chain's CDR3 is CASSLGGATHF. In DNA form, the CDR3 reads TGTGCCAGCAGTCTGGGGGGGGCGACGCATTTT.

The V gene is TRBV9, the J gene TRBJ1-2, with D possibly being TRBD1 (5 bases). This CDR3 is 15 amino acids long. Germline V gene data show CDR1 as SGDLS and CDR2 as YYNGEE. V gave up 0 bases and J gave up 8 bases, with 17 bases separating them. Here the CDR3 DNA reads TGTGCCAGCAGCGTAGAGGCGGGGGTTAGTGGCGGCTACACCTTC. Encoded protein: CASSVEAGVSGGYTF.

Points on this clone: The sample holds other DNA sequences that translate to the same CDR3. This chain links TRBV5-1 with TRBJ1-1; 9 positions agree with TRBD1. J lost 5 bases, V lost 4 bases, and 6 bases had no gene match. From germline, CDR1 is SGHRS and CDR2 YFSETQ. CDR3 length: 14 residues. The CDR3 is CASSVDRGGTEAFF. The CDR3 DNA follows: TGCGCCAGCAGCGTAGACAGGGGGGGAACTGAAGCTTTCTTT. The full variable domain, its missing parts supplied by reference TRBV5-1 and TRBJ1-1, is KAGVTQTPRYLIKTRGQQVTLSCSPISGHRSVSWYQQTPGQGLQFLFEYFSETQRNKGNFPGRFSGRQFSNSRSEMNVSTLELGDSALYLCASSVDRGGTEAFFGQGTRLTVV.

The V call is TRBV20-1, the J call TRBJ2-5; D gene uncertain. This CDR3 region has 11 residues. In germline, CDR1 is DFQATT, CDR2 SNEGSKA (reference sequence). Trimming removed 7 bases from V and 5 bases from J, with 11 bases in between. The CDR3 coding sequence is TGCAGTGGGAGAGGAGATGAGACCCAGTACTTC. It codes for CSGRGDETQYF.

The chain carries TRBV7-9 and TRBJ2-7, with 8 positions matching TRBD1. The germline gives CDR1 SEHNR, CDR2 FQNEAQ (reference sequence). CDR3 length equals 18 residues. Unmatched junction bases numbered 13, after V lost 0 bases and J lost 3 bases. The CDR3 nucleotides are TGTGCCAGCAGCTTAGCCGGGGCGACAGGGGCACACTACTACGAGCAGTACTTC. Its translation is CASSLAGATGAHYYEQYF.

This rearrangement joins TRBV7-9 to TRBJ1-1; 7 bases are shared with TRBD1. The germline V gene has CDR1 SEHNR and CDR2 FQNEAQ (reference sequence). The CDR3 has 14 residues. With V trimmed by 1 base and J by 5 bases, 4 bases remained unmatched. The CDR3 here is CASSLDQGGTEAFF. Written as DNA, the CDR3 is TGTGCCAGCAGCTTAGACCAGGGGGGAACTGAAGCTTTCTTT. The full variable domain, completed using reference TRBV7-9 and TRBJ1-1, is DTGVSQNPRHKITKRGQNVTFRCDPISEHNRLYWYRQTLGQGPEFLTYFQNEAQLEKSRLLSDRFSAERPKGSFSTLEIQRTEQGDSAMYLCASSLDQGGTEAFFGQGTRLTVV.

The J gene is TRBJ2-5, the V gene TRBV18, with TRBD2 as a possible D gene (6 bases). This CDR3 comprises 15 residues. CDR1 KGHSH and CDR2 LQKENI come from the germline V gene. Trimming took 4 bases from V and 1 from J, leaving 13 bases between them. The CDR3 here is CASSLMSGVQETQYF. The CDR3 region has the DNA TGTGCCAGCTCACTCATGTCGGGGGTCCAAGAGACCCAGTACTTC.

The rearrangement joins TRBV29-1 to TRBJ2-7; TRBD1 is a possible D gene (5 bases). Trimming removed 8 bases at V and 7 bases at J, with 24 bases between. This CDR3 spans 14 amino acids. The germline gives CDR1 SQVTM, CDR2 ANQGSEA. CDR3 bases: TGCAGCTCCAGGCAGGGATTGTGGTCTTCGGAGCAGTACTTC. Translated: CSSRQGLWSSEQYF.

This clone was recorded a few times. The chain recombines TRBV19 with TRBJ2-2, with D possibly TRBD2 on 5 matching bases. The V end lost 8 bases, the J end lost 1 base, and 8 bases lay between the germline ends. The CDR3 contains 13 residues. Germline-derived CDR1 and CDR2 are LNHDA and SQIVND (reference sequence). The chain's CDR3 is CASVALNTGELFF. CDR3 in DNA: TGTGCCAGTGTAGCGCTGAACACCGGGGAGCTGTTTTTT.

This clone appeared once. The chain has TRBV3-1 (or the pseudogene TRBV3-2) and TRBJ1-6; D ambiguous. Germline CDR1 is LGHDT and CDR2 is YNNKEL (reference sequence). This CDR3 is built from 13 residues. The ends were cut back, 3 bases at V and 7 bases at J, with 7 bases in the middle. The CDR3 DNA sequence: TGTGCCAGCAGCCATAGAGGCAATTCACCCCTCCACTTT. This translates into CASSHRGNSPLHF.

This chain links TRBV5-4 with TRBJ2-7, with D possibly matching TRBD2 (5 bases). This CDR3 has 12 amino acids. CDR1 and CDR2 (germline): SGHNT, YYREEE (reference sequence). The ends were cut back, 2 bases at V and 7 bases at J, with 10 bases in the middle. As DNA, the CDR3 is TGTGCCAGCAGCTTTCCCTCGGGGGAGCAGTACTTC. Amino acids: CASSFPSGEQYF.